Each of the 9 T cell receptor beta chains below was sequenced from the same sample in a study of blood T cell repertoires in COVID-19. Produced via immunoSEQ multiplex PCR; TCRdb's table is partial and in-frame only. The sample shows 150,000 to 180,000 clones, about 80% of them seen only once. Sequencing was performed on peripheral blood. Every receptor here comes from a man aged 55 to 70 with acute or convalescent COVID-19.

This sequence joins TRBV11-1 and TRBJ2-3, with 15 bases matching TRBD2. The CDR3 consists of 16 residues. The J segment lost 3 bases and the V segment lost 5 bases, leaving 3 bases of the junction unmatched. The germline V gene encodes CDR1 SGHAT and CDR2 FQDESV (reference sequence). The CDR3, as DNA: TGTGCCAGCAGCCCAGGACTAGCGGGAGGGACAGATACGCAGTATTTT. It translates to CASSPGLAGGTDTQYF.

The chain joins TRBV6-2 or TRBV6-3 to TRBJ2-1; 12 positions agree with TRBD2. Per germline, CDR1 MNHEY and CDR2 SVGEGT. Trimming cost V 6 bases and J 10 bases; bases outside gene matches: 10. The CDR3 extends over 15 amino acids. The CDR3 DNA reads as TGTGCCAGCAGCCGCCGACTAGCGGGAGATCGCGAGCAGTTCTTC. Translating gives CASSRRLAGDREQFF.

CDR3 in amino acids: CASSTGGGYETQYF. The CDR3 bases are TGTGCCAGTAGTACCGGGGGTGGGTACGAGACCCAGTACTTC. The J gene is TRBJ2-5, the V gene TRBV19; the D gene is possibly TRBD2 (6 bases). The CDR3 sequence is 14 residues long. The V end lost 4 bases, the J end lost 5 bases, and 14 bases lay between the germline ends. CDR1 is LNHDA, CDR2 SQIVND, per germline (reference sequence).

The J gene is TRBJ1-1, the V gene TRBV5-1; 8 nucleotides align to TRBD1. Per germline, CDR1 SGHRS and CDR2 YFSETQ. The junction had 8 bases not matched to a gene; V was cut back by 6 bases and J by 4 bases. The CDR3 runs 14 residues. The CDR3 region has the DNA TGCGCCAGCACAATAGACAGGGGATTCACTGAAGCTTTCTTT. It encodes CASTIDRGFTEAFF.

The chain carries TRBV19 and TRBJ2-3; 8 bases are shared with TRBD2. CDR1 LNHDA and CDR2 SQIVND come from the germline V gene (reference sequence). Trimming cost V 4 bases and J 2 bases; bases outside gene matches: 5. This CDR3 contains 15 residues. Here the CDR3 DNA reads TGTGCCAGTAGTAGCGGTAGCGGGAACACAGATACGCAGTATTTT. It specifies CASSSGSGNTDTQYF.

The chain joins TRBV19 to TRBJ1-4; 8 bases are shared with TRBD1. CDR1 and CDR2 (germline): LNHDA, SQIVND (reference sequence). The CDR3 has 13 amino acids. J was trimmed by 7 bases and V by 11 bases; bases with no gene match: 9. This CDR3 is CACRDRRSEKLFF. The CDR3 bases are TGTGCCTGCCGGGACAGGAGGAGTGAAAAACTGTTTTTT.

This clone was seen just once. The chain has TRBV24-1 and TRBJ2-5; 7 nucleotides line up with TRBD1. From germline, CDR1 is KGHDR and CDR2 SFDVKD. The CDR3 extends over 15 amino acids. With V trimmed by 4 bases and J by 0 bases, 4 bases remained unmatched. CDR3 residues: CATSELTGYQETQYF. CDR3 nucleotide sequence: TGTGCCACCAGTGAGTTGACAGGGTACCAAGAGACCCAGTACTTC.

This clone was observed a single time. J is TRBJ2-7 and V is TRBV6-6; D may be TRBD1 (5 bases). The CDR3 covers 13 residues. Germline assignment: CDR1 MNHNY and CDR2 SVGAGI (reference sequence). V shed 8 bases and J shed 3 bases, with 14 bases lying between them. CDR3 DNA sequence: TGTGCCAGCTTAGAAAGGGGCTACTACGAGCAGTACTTC. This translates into CASLERGYYEQYF.

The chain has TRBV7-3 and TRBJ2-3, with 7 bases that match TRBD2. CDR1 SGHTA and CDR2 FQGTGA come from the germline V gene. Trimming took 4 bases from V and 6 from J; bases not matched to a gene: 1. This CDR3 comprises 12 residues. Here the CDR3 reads CASSSAGDTQYF. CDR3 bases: TGTGCCAGCAGCTCAGCGGGGGATACGCAGTATTTT.